This T cell receptor beta chain was obtained from a study of blood T cell repertoires in COVID-19. Looking at the study overall: The analysed material was cDNA or gDNA that came from T cells, B-cell-depleted T cells, or PBMCs.

In the authors' methods: Researchers report that nucleated cell counts were estimated from reference gene primer amplification. The table came from immunoSEQ multiplex PCR; TCRdb's copy has only in-frame clones and leaves some out. The DNA was the basis for D and trimming; V, J and clone size are from that table. The profile covers about 400,000 clones, with just under 90% appearing a single time and about a tenth taken by the ten largest. Donors in Cohort 3 who had recovered were those with two negative PCRs, healthcare professional clearance, or resolution of their symptoms. CDR3 length: 16 residues. The germline V and J ends were trimmed by 8 bases and 3 bases, with 22 bases remaining between them. In germline, CDR1 is LNHDA, CDR2 SQIVND (reference sequence).

The V call is TRBV19, the J call TRBJ1-2, with no clear D. The specimen sequenced was PBMCs or T cells enriched from blood (not recorded which). This clonotype was sampled from a woman between 50 and 59 years old who had recovered from COVID-19. The chain's CDR3 is CASSSLAPLIDYGYTF. The CDR3 nucleotides are TGTGCCAGTTCATCCTTGGCGCCACTAATAGACTATGGCTACACCTTC.